This TCR beta chain was profiled in a study of PD-L1 blockade in urothelial cancer. About the research overall: The study started patients on atezolizumab in about 2014, giving 1,200 mg intravenously every 3 weeks. Reported median T cell count for blood samples was roughly 140,000. Whole-study results and caveats: Below-median blood TCR clonality before treatment forecast better survival.

Some clones are missing from TCRdb's copy, which holds only in-frame ones; the method was immunoSEQ multiplex PCR. The sample lists about 70,000 clones; roughly 80% were seen once. Turning to this clone: Its antigen is not identified.

Germline assignment: CDR1 SGDLS and CDR2 YYNGEE. The CDR3 totals 18 residues. J gave up 6 bases and V 1 base, and 13 bases lay outside the gene matches. The sequencing here drew on PBMCs, taken around atezolizumab (anti-PD-L1) treatment. This sequence joins TRBV9 and TRBJ2-1, with 10 bases fitting TRBD2. This TCR came from a man in his 70s with urothelial cancer. The CDR3, as DNA: TGTGCCAGCAGCGTACTCCCTCAACTAGCGGGACTCTTCAATGAGCAGTTCTTC. Translated: CASSVLPQLAGLFNEQFF.